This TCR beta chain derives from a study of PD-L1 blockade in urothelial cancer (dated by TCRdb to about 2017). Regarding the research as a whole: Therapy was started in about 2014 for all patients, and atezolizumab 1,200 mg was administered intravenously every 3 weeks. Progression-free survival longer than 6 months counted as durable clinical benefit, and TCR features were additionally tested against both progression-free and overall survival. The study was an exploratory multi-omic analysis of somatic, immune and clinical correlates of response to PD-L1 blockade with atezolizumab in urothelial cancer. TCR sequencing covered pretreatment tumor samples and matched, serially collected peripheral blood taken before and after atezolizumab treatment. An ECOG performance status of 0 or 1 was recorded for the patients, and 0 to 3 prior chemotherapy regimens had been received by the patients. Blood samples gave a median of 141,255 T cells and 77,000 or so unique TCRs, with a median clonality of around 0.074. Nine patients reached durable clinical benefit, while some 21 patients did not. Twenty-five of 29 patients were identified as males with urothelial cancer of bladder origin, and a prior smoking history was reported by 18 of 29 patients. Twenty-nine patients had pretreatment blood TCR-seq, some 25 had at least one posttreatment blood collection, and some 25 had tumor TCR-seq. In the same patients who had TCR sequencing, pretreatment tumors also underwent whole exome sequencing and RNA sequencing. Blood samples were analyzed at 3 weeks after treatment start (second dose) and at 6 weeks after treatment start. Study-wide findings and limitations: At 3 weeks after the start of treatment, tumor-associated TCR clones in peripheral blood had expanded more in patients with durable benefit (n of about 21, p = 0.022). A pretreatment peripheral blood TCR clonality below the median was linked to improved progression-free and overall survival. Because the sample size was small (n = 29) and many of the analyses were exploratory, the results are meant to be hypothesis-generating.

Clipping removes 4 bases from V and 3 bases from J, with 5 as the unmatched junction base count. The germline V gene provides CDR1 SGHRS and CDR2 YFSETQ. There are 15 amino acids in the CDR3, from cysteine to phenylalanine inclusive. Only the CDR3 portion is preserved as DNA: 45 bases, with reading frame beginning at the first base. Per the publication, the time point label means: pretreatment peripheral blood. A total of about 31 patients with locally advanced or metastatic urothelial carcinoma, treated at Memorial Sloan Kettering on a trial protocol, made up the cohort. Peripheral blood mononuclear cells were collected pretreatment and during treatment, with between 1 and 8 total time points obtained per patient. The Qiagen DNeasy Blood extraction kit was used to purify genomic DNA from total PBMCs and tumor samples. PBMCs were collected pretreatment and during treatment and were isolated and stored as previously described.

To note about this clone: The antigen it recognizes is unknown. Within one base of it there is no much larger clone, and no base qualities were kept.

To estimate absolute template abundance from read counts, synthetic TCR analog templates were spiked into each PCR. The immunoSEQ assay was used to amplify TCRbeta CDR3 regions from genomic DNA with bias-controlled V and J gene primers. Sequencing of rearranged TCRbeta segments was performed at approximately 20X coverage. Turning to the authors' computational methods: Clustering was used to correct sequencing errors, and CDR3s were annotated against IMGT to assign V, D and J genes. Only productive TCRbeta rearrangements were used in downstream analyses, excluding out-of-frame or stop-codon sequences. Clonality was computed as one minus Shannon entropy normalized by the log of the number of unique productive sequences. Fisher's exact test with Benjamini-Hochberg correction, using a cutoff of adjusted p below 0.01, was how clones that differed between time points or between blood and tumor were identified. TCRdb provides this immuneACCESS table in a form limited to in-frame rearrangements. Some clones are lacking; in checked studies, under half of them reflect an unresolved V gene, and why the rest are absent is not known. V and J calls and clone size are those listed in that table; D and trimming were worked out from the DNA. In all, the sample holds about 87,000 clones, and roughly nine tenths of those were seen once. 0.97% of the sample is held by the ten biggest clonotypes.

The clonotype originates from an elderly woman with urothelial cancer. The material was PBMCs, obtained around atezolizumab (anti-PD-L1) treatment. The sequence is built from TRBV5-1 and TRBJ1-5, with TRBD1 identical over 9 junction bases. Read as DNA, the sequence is TGCGCCAGCAGCCAAACAGGGGGCAACAATCAGCCCCAGCATTTT. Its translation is CASSQTGGNNQPQHF.